The clone carrying this TCR beta chain was seen a handful of times. Its antigen is not known. This CDR3 is 16 amino acids long. Trimming left V 6 bases short and J 0 bases short, with 15 bases between. Per the germline V gene, CDR1 is SGHTA and CDR2 is FQGTGA. The source of the sample is a study of T-cell memory formation after mild COVID-19. Study-wide findings and caveats: Contracting clones localized mainly to CM and EM when CD4+ and mainly to EMRA when CD8+.

Via MiXCR, TCRdb re-called the 5' RACE reads, giving one row per CDR3 protein. Counted here are roughly 610,000 distinct CDR3 sequences, 15% to 20% occurring once; the ten biggest clones make up 8.1%. V gene TRBV7-3 combines with J gene TRBJ2-1; D is undetermined. The source of this sequence is an adult woman who had mild COVID-19 (a few samples of this study predate the infection). Cell type and time point are not known. The specimen sequenced was PBMCs or a T cell subset sorted from them (not recorded which). The DNA of the CDR3 is TGTGCCAGCAGTACAAACCCACAGAGCTCCTACAATGAGCAGTTCTTC. Protein product: CASSTNPQSSYNEQFF.